This is a list of T cell receptor beta chains from one sample in a study of blood T cell repertoires in COVID-19. Sequencing used immunoSEQ multiplex PCR; TCRdb keeps in-frame clones, though not all of them. The sample contains a few hundred thousand clones, about 89% of which appear only once. Input material: peripheral blood. These TCRs come from a woman aged 55-75 years with acute or convalescent COVID-19. Both conserved end residues are part of each CDR3. D genes are given only for firm matches. Clone size is given for some rows only: seen once, a few or many times, or a class if the clone is expanded.

CDR3nt: TGTGCCAGCAGCTTAGGTCGCGGGGGGGCCGCCGTTGAGCAGTTCTTC; CDR3aa: CASSLGRGGAAVEQFF; d_gene: TRBD2; j_gene: TRBJ2-1; v_gene: TRBV7-8; abundance: NA
CDR3nt: TGTGCCAGCAGTTTAATTAGTCCTGGGGCCAACGTCCTGACTTTC; CDR3aa: CASSLISPGANVLTF; d_gene: NA; j_gene: TRBJ2-6; v_gene: TRBV28; abundance: NA
CDR3nt: TGCGCCAGCAGCTTGGCTTGGACAGGGGAGAGTGAAAAACTGTTTTTT; CDR3aa: CASSLAWTGESEKLFF; d_gene: TRBD1; j_gene: TRBJ1-4; v_gene: TRBV5-1; abundance: NA
CDR3nt: TGTGCCAGCAACCAAAGCGGGACTAGAATTTACGAGCAGTACTTC; CDR3aa: CASNQSGTRIYEQYF; d_gene: TRBD2; j_gene: TRBJ2-7; v_gene: TRBV28; abundance: NA
CDR3nt: TGCGCCAGCACCCCCCGAGGGGGAGACGGGGAGCTGTTTTTT; CDR3aa: CASTPRGGDGELFF; d_gene: NA; j_gene: TRBJ2-2; v_gene: TRBV5-1; abundance: NA
CDR3nt: TGTGCCAGTGGACAGCGGGGCTCTGGAAACACCATATATTTT; CDR3aa: CASGQRGSGNTIYF; d_gene: NA; j_gene: TRBJ1-3; v_gene: TRBV19; abundance: NA
CDR3nt: TGTGCCAGCAGTCCGGGACAGGGGACCTTTAATGAAAAACTGTTTTTT; CDR3aa: CASSPGQGTFNEKLFF; d_gene: TRBD1; j_gene: TRBJ1-4; v_gene: TRBV27; abundance: NA
CDR3nt: TGTGCCAGTTCCGGGACTAGCGGGTACGAGCAGTACTTC; CDR3aa: CASSGTSGYEQYF; d_gene: TRBD2; j_gene: TRBJ2-7; v_gene: TRBV19; abundance: NA
CDR3nt: TGTGCCAGCAGGGGGGGGGCATCCTCAGATACGCAGTATTTT; CDR3aa: CASRGGASSDTQYF; d_gene: NA; j_gene: TRBJ2-3; v_gene: TRBV7-2; abundance: NA
CDR3nt: TGTGCCAGCAGCTCGGACACGGCAACTAATGAAAAACTGTTTTTT; CDR3aa: CASSSDTATNEKLFF; d_gene: NA; j_gene: TRBJ1-4; v_gene: TRBV7-2; abundance: few
CDR3nt: TGTGCCAGCAGCCACGGCGGGGGAGGCGGTCAGCCCCAGCATTTT; CDR3aa: CASSHGGGGGQPQHF; d_gene: NA; j_gene: TRBJ1-5; v_gene: TRBV9; abundance: NA
CDR3nt: TGTGCCAGCAGTTACTCTAGGAACACTGAAGCTTTCTTT; CDR3aa: CASSYSRNTEAFF; d_gene: NA; j_gene: TRBJ1-1; v_gene: TRBV6-5; abundance: NA
CDR3nt: TGTGCCAGCAGCGTAGGAGGACTAGCTTCATCGGGGGAGCTGTTTTTT; CDR3aa: CASSVGGLASSGELFF; d_gene: TRBD2; j_gene: TRBJ2-2; v_gene: TRBV9; abundance: NA
CDR3nt: TGTGCCAGCAGCGTCCCGCTTAGGCAGGCCCTTTACGAGCAGTACTTC; CDR3aa: CASSVPLRQALYEQYF; d_gene: NA; j_gene: TRBJ2-7; v_gene: TRBV9; abundance: NA
CDR3nt: TGTGCCAGCAGTTTCCAAGGACTAGCGCGGAATGAGCAGTTCTTC; CDR3aa: CASSFQGLARNEQFF; d_gene: TRBD2; j_gene: TRBJ2-1; v_gene: TRBV27; abundance: NA
CDR3nt: TGTGCCAGCAGCCAAGCGAAGTGGAGCCTAGTTTGTGGCTACACCTTC; CDR3aa: CASSQAKWSLVCGYTF; d_gene: NA; j_gene: TRBJ1-2; v_gene: TRBV14; abundance: NA
CDR3nt: TGTGCCAGCAGTTTGGGGGCGTTGCAGTTCTTC; CDR3aa: CASSLGALQFF; d_gene: NA; j_gene: TRBJ2-1; v_gene: TRBV27; abundance: NA
CDR3nt: TGTGCCAGCAGGCCGAGGCCCGGACTAGCGGGGACTATCTACAATGAGCAGTTCTTC; CDR3aa: CASRPRPGLAGTIYNEQFF; d_gene: TRBD2; j_gene: TRBJ2-1; v_gene: TRBV11-2; abundance: NA
CDR3nt: TGTGCCAGTAGTATAGGCCGGACAGGGTGGGGTATGGCTGAAGCTTTCTTT; CDR3aa: CASSIGRTGWGMAEAFF; d_gene: TRBD1; j_gene: TRBJ1-1; v_gene: TRBV19; abundance: NA
CDR3nt: TGTGCCAGCAGCGGGACAGGGGATGGGGAGACCCAGTACTTC; CDR3aa: CASSGTGDGETQYF; d_gene: TRBD1; j_gene: TRBJ2-5; v_gene: TRBV28; abundance: NA
CDR3nt: TGTGCCAGCAGCCCTTCAATTCGACAGGGAACAATTAGGAATGAGCAGTTCTTC; CDR3aa: CASSPSIRQGTIRNEQFF; d_gene: TRBD1; j_gene: TRBJ2-1; v_gene: TRBV28; abundance: NA
CDR3nt: TGTGCCAGCAGCCCGGGGGGTGGCAATCAGCCCCAGCATTTT; CDR3aa: CASSPGGGNQPQHF; d_gene: NA; j_gene: TRBJ1-5; v_gene: TRBV7-2; abundance: NA
CDR3nt: TGCGCCAGCAGCCCCCCGGGGGTTACGGGCAATGAGCAGTTCTTC; CDR3aa: CASSPPGVTGNEQFF; d_gene: NA; j_gene: TRBJ2-1; v_gene: TRBV5-1; abundance: once
CDR3nt: TGTGCCAGCAGCGGAGGGACTAGCGGCGGAGAGACCCAGTACTTC; CDR3aa: CASSGGTSGGETQYF; d_gene: TRBD2; j_gene: TRBJ2-5; v_gene: TRBV7-2; abundance: NA
CDR3nt: TGTGCCAGCAGCCAAGTGTCCGGAGTTAGCACAGATACGCAGTATTTT; CDR3aa: CASSQVSGVSTDTQYF; d_gene: NA; j_gene: TRBJ2-3; v_gene: TRBV3-1/TRBV3-2; abundance: NA
CDR3nt: TGCGCCAGCAGCTTGGCTTATAAAGTAGCGGGGGGCCCCCACGAGCAGTACTTC; CDR3aa: CASSLAYKVAGGPHEQYF; d_gene: TRBD2; j_gene: TRBJ2-7; v_gene: TRBV5-1; abundance: NA
CDR3nt: TGTGCCAGCAGCTTACTAGATACGCAGTATTTT; CDR3aa: CASSLLDTQYF; d_gene: NA; j_gene: TRBJ2-3; v_gene: TRBV13; abundance: NA
CDR3nt: TGCGCCAGCAGACGGGACAGTCAGCTAGATGAAAAACTGTTTTTT; CDR3aa: CASRRDSQLDEKLFF; d_gene: TRBD1; j_gene: TRBJ1-4; v_gene: TRBV4-3; abundance: NA
CDR3nt: TGTGCCAGCTGGTTGGTCAGGGGGACGGGGGAGCAGTACTTC; CDR3aa: CASWLVRGTGEQYF; d_gene: TRBD1; j_gene: TRBJ2-7; v_gene: TRBV6-5; abundance: NA
CDR3nt: TGTGCCAGCCGTCAGGGGGGTAACTATGGCTACACCTTC; CDR3aa: CASRQGGNYGYTF; d_gene: TRBD1; j_gene: TRBJ1-2; v_gene: TRBV25-1; abundance: NA
CDR3nt: TGTGCCACCAGCAGAGATCGGGGGACAGTATACTATGGCTACACCTTC; CDR3aa: CATSRDRGTVYYGYTF; d_gene: TRBD1; j_gene: TRBJ1-2; v_gene: TRBV15; abundance: NA
CDR3nt: TGTGCCAGCAGCTCTCAGGGACTTAATTCACCCCTCCACTTT; CDR3aa: CASSSQGLNSPLHF; d_gene: NA; j_gene: TRBJ1-6; v_gene: TRBV9; abundance: once
CDR3nt: TGTGCCAGCAGCTCCAGTTGGGGGCCCGGCGCCTTTGGGGAAAAACTGTTTTTT; CDR3aa: CASSSSWGPGAFGEKLFF; d_gene: NA; j_gene: TRBJ1-4; v_gene: TRBV7-2; abundance: NA
CDR3nt: TGTGCCAGCAGCTTAGCGGGGGCCCTCACAGATACGCAGTATTTT; CDR3aa: CASSLAGALTDTQYF; d_gene: NA; j_gene: TRBJ2-3; v_gene: TRBV7-2; abundance: NA
CDR3nt: TGTGCCAGCAGTTTATTCCATAGCAATCAGCCCCAGCATTTT; CDR3aa: CASSLFHSNQPQHF; d_gene: NA; j_gene: TRBJ1-5; v_gene: TRBV28; abundance: NA
CDR3nt: TGTGCCAGCAGGGACAGGGAGGCAGTCACCATATATTTT; CDR3aa: CASRDREAVTIYF; d_gene: TRBD1; j_gene: TRBJ1-3; v_gene: TRBV6-6; abundance: NA
CDR3nt: TGTGCCAGCAGCGCTTCAATAGCTCTAAACTACGAGCAGTACTTC; CDR3aa: CASSASIALNYEQYF; d_gene: NA; j_gene: TRBJ2-7; v_gene: TRBV13; abundance: NA
CDR3nt: TGCGCCAGCAGCTCCCCCGGACTAGCGGGTCCCCCTGGGGCCAACGTCCTGACTTTC; CDR3aa: CASSSPGLAGPPGANVLTF; d_gene: TRBD2; j_gene: TRBJ2-6; v_gene: TRBV5-1; abundance: NA
CDR3nt: TGTGCCAGCACCTCCGGGGAGGGTGGCACTGAAGCTTTCTTT; CDR3aa: CASTSGEGGTEAFF; d_gene: NA; j_gene: TRBJ1-1; v_gene: TRBV2; abundance: NA
CDR3nt: TGTGCCACCGAACAAGGGGGAACGATGAACAATGAGCAGTTCTTC; CDR3aa: CATEQGGTMNNEQFF; d_gene: NA; j_gene: TRBJ2-1; v_gene: TRBV5-4; abundance: NA
CDR3nt: TGTGCCAGCAGCCAAGATAAGAGTTCGCTTGTCTTC; CDR3aa: CASSQDKSSLVF; d_gene: NA; j_gene: TRBJ2-1; v_gene: TRBV3-1/TRBV3-2; abundance: NA
CDR3nt: TGTGCCAGCAGTTACGGTCGGGGGATCGGGGAGCTGTTTTTT; CDR3aa: CASSYGRGIGELFF; d_gene: NA; j_gene: TRBJ2-2; v_gene: TRBV2; abundance: NA
CDR3nt: TGTGCCAGCACCTTACAGGGAATTGGAGGCTACACCTTC; CDR3aa: CASTLQGIGGYTF; d_gene: NA; j_gene: TRBJ1-2; v_gene: TRBV28; abundance: few
CDR3nt: TGTGCCAGCAGCCAACAGAAACCGATGAACACTGAAGCTTTCTTT; CDR3aa: CASSQQKPMNTEAFF; d_gene: NA; j_gene: TRBJ1-1; v_gene: TRBV14; abundance: NA
CDR3nt: TGTGCCAGCAGCCTTAGCGGGAGCGGTAATGAGCAGTTCTTC; CDR3aa: CASSLSGSGNEQFF; d_gene: TRBD2; j_gene: TRBJ2-1; v_gene: TRBV6-5; abundance: NA